One T cell receptor (beta chain) is described in this entry. The antigen is unknown. The CDR3 contains 14 residues. Looked up from germline, CDR1 is SNHLY and CDR2 is FYNNEI. J lost 8 bases, V lost 6 bases, and 4 bases had no gene match. This entry is derived from a study of identical twins. Notes on the study in general: Out-of-frame alpha sequences that twins shared showed excess low generation probability. It was out-of-frame TCR alpha sharing in monozygotic twins that models underestimated. The presence of invariant MAIT and iNKT cells could partly confound analyses of zero-insertion sequences.

A universal primer site was created by template switching, with the cDNA bearing unique molecular identifiers. Each CDR3 protein gets one entry after TCRdb re-called the 5' RACE reads with MiXCR. In the table there are approximately 630,000 distinct CDR3 sequences, 7.1% of which are singletons. These sequences were also reported in another study, on yellow fever vaccine responses in identical twins.

The J gene is TRBJ2-2, the V gene TRBV2; TRBD2 matches 12 bases. The TCR was taken from a woman between 18 and 29 years old in good health. The sequenced sample consisted of PBMCs. In nucleotides, the CDR3 is TGTGCCAGCAGGAGACTAGCGGGGGCTGGGGAGCTGTTTTTT. It translates to CASRRLAGAGELFF.